This TCR beta chain was observed in a study of blood T cell repertoires in COVID-19. Across the study: The United States, Italy and Spain supplied acute and convalescent COVID-19 samples. T cells, B-cell-depleted T cells, or PBMCs provided the cDNA or gDNA that served as material.

In the study's own analysis: Scientists estimated how many nucleated cells there were by amplifying reference gene primers. This table comes from immunoSEQ multiplex PCR, and its TCRdb copy is limited to in-frame clones, with some not included. That table gives V, J and clone size, and the DNA gave D and trimming. The data show approximately 100,000 clones, 75% to 90% seen once. The sequenced sample was peripheral blood. This TCR was sampled from a man older than 75 with acute or convalescent COVID-19.

CDR3 amino acids: CASSLEPVKNYGYTF. The CDR3 region has the DNA TGTGCCAGCAGCTTGGAACCGGTGAAGAACTATGGCTACACCTTC. This chain connects TRBV5-4 to TRBJ1-2; D not certain. Germline V gene sequence: CDR1 SGHNT, CDR2 YYREEE (reference sequence). This CDR3 region has 15 residues. V lost 0 bases and J 2 bases, leaving 11 bases between the germline ends.